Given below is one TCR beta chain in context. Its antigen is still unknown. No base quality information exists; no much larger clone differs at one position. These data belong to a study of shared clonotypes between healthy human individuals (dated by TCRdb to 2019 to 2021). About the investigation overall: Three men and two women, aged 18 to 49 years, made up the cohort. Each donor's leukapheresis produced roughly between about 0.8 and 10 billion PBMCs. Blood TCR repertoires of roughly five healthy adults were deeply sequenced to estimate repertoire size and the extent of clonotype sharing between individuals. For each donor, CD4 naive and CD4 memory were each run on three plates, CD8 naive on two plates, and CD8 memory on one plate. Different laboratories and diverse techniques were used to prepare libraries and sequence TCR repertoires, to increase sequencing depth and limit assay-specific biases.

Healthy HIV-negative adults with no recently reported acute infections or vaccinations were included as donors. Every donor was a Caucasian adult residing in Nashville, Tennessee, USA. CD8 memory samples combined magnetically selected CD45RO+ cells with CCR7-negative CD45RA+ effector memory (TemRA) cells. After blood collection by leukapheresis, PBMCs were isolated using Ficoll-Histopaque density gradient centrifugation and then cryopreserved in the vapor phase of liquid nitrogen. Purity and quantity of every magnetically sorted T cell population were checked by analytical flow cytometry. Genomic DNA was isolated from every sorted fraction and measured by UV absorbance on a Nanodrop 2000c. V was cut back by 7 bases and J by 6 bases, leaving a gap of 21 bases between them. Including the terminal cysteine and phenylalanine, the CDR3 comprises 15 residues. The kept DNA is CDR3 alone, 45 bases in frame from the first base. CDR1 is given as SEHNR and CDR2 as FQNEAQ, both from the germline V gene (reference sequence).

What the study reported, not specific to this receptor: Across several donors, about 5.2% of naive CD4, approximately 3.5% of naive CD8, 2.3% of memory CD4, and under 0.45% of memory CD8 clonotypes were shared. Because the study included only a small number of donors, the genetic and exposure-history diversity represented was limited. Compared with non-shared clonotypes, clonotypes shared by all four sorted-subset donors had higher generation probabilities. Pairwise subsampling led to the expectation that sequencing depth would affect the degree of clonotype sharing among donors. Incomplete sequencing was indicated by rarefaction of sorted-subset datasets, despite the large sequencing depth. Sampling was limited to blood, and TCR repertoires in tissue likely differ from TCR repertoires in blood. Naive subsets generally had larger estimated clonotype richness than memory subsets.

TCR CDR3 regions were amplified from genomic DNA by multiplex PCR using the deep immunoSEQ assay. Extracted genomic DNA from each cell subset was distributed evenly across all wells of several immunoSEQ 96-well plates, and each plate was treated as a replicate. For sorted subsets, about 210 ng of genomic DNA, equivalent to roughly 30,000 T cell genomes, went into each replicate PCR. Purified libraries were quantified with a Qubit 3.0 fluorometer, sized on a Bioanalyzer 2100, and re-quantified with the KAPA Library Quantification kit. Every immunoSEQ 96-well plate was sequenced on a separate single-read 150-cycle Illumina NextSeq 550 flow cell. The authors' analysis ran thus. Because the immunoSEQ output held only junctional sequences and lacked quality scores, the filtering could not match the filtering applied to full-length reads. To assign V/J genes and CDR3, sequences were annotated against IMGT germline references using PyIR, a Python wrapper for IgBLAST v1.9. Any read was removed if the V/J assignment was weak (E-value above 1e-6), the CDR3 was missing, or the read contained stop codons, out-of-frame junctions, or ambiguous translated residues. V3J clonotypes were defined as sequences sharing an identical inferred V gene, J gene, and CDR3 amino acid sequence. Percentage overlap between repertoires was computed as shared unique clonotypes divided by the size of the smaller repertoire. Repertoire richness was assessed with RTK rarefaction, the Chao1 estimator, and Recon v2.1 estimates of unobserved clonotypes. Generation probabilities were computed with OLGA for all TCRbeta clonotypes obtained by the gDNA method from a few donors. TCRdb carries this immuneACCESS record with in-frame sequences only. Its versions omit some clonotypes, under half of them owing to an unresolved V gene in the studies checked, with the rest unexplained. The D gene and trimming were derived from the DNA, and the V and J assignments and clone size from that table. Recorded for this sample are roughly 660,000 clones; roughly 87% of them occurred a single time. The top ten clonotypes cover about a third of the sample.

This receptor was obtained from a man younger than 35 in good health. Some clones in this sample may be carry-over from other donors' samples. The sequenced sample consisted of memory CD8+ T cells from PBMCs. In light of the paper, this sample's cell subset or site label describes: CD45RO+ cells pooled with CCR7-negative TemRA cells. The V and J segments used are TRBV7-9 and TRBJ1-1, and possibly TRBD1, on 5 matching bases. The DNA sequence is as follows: TGTGCCAGCATCCCCCGGGACTCCATTGGTTCTGAAGCTTTCTTT. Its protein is CASIPRDSIGSEAFF.